Following are 5 T cell receptor beta chains from one sample sequenced in a study of T cells in Graves' hyperthyroidism and ophthalmopathy. There were TCR beta CDR3 regions amplified from RNA transcripts. In the first-round RT-PCR of the TCR CDR3, the HTBI primer set was used. TCRdb re-called the multiplex PCR reads through MiXCR, storing one row per CDR3 protein. There are hundreds of thousands of distinct CDR3 sequences in the sample; over 35% occur only once, and around 30% lies in the top ten. The sequencing sample was made of blood. The receptors shown here come from a woman aged 40 to 55 with Graves' hyperthyroidism.

The chain joins TRBV3-1 to TRBJ1-1, with 9 bases matching TRBD1. The CDR3 extends over 16 amino acids. Germline values: CDR1 LGHDT, CDR2 YNNKEL (reference sequence). The J segment lost 4 bases and the V segment lost 2 bases, leaving 8 bases of the junction unmatched. The CDR3 region has the DNA TGTGCCAGCAGCCAACACAGGGGGCAGGAGGGCACTGAAGCTTTCTTT. This encodes CASSQHRGQEGTEAFF.

This clonotype was detected a few times. The chain links TRBV6-6 to TRBJ1-1; D perhaps matches TRBD1 (5 bases). This CDR3 has 14 amino acids. The germline CDR1 and CDR2 sequences are MNHNY and SVGAGI (reference sequence). V dropped 5 bases and J dropped 10 bases, with 20 bases sitting between them. The CDR3 bases are TGTGCCAGCAGTGAAATTTGGGACCCCCCGGGAGCTTTCTTT. Amino acid sequence: CASSEIWDPPGAFF.

This clonotype was observed at least ten times. The rearrangement links TRBV14 to TRBJ2-5; 13 bases agree with TRBD2. Germline values: CDR1 SGHDN, CDR2 FVKESK. The CDR3 has 16 residues. V lost 4 bases and J lost 5; bases outside the gene matches: 7. This CDR3 reads CASSPRTSGSRETQYF. Written as DNA, the CDR3 is TGTGCCAGCAGCCCCCGGACTAGCGGGAGTCGGGAGACCCAGTACTTC.

This clonotype was seen more than once but under ten times. At one end, the junction sequence differs from germline, possibly due to a read error. This chain links TRBV7-2 with TRBJ2-7, with TRBD1 identical over 7 bases. Germline V CDR1 and CDR2: SGHTA, FQGNSA. The CDR3 covers 11 residues. The CDR3 bases are TGTGCCAGCAGACTAGGGGGCGAGCAGTGCTTC. Translating gives CASRLGGEQCF.

This rearrangement joins TRBV29-1 to TRBJ2-1; 10 bases line up with TRBD2. The CDR3 spans 16 residues. Per the germline V gene, CDR1 is SQVTM and CDR2 is ANQGSEA. Losses at the gene ends were 3 bases for V and 7 bases for J; bases not matched to a gene: 12. The CDR3 loop reads CSVDLLASGSFNEQFF. CDR3 nucleotide sequence: TGCAGCGTTGACTTGTTGGCTAGCGGGAGTTTTAATGAGCAGTTCTTC.